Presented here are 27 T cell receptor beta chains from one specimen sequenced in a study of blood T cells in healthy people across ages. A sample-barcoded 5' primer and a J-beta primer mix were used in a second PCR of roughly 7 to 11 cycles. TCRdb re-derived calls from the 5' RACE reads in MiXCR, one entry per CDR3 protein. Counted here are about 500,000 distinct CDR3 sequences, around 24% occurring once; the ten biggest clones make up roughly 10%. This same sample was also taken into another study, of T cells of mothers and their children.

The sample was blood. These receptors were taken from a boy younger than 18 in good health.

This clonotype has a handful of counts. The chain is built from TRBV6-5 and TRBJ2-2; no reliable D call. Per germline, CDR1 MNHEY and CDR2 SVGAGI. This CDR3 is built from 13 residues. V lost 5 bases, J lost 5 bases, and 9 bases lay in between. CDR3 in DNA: TGTGCCAGCAGTACAAAAAAAACCGGGGAGCTGTTTTTT. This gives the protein CASSTKKTGELFF.

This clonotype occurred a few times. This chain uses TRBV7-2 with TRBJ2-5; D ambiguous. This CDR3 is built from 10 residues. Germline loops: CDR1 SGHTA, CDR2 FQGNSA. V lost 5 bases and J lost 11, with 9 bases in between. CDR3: CASSGYGQYF. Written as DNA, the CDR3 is TGTGCCAGCAGCGGATACGGGCAGTACTTC. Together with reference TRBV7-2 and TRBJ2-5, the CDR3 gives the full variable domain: GAGVSQSPSNKVTEKGKDVELRCDPISGHTALYWYRQSLGQGLEFLIYFQGNSAPDKSGLPSDRFSAERTGGSVSTLTIQRTQQEDSAVYLCASSGYGQYFGPGTRLLVL.

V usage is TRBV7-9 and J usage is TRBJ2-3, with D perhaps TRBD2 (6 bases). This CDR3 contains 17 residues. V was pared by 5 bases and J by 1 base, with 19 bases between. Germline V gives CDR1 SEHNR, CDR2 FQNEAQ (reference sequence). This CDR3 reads CASSPRTGEVGTDTQYF. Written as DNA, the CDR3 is TGTGCCAGCAGCCCTCGGACTGGGGAGGTGGGCACAGATACGCAGTATTTT.

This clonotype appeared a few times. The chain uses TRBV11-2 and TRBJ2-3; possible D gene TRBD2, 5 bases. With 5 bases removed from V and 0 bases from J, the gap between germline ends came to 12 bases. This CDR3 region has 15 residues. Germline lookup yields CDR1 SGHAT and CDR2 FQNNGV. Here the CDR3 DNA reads TGTGCCAGCAGCCGAGTTCCGGGAAGCACAGATACGCAGTATTTT. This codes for CASSRVPGSTDTQYF. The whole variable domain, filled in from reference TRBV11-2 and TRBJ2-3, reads EAGVAQSPRYKIIEKRQSVAFWCNPISGHATLYWYQQILGQGPKLLIQFQNNGVVDDSQLPKDRFSAERLKGVDSTLKIQPAKLEDSAVYLCASSRVPGSTDTQYFGPGTRLTVL.

The chain's CDR3 is CASSLEGRGRLFF. Written as DNA, the CDR3 is TGTGCCAGCAGCTTGGAAGGCAGGGGGAGGTTGTTTTTT. The chain carries TRBV5-5 and TRBJ2-2, with D possibly TRBD1 on 7 matching bases. There are 13 residues in the CDR3. Trimming shortened V by 0 bases and J by 15 bases, and 15 bases separated the two germline ends. Germline V gene data show CDR1 as SGHKS and CDR2 as YYEKEE (reference sequence).

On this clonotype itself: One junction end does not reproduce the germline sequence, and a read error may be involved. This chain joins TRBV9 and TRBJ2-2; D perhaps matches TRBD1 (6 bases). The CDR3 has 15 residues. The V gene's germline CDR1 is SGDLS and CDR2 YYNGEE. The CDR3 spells CACSVEGAGAGELFF. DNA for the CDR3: TGTGCCTGCAGCGTAGAAGGTGCAGGGGCCGGGGAGCTGTTTTTT.

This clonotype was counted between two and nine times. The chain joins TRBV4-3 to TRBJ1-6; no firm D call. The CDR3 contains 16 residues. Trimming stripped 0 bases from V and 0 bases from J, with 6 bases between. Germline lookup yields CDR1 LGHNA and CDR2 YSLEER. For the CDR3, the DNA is TGCGCCAGCAGCCAAGAATCGATCTCCTATAATTCACCCCTCCACTTT. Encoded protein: CASSQESISYNSPLHF.

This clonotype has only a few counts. CDR3 sequence reads: CASSPDRGRHEQFF. The DNA for the CDR3 is TGTGCCAGCAGTCCCGACAGGGGTAGGCATGAGCAGTTCTTC. V usage is TRBV2 and J usage is TRBJ2-1, with TRBD1 identical over 8 bases. This CDR3 comprises 14 residues. V trimming: 5 bases; J trimming: 8 bases; junction bases outside the gene matches: 8. Looked up from germline, CDR1 is SNHLY and CDR2 is FYNNEI.

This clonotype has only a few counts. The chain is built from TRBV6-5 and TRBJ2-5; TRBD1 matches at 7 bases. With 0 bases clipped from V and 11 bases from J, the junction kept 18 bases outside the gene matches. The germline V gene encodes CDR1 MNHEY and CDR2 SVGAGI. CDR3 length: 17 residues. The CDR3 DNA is TGTGCCAGCAGTTACTCGTCCCGAGGGACAGTCCCTAAAGAGCAGTACTTC. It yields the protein CASSYSSRGTVPKEQYF.

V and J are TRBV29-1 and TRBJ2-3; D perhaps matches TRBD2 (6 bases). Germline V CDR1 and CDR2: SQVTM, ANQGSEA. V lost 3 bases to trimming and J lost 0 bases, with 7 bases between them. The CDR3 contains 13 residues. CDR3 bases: TGCAGCGTTGACGCGGGGAGCACAGATACGCAGTATTTT. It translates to CSVDAGSTDTQYF.

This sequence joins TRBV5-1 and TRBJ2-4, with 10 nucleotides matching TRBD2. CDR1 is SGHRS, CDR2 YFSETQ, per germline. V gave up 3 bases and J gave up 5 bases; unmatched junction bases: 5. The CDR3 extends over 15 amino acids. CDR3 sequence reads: CASSSYGTSENIQYF. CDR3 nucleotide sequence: TGCGCCAGCAGCTCGTACGGGACTAGCGAAAACATTCAGTACTTC.

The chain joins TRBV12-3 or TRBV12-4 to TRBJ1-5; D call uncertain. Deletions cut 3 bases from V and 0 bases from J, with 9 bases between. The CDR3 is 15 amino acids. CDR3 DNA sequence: TGTGCCAGCAGTTTCAGTGCGCCTAGCAATCAGCCCCAGCATTTT. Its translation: CASSFSAPSNQPQHF.

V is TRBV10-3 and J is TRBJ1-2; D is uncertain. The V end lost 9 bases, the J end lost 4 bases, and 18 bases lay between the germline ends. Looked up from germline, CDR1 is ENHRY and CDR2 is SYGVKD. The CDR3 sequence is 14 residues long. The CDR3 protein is CAIRRAGSSYGYTF. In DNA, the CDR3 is TGTGCCATACGAAGAGCGGGTTCCAGCTATGGCTACACCTTC.

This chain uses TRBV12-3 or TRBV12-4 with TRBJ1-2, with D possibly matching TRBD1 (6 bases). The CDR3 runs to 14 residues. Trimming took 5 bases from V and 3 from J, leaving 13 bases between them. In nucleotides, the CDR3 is TGTGCCAGCAGTAGGGGGGGAATATACTATGGCTACACCTTC. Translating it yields CASSRGGIYYGYTF.

CDR3 loop: CASSWALNTGELFF. The CDR3 nucleotides read TGTGCCAGCAGCTGGGCCCTGAACACCGGGGAGCTGTTTTTT. This chain uses TRBV27 with TRBJ2-2; D is uncertain. The V gene's germline CDR1 is MNHEY and CDR2 SMNVEV (reference sequence). The CDR3 extends over 14 amino acids. The V end lost 6 bases, the J end lost 1 base, and 9 bases lay between the germline ends.

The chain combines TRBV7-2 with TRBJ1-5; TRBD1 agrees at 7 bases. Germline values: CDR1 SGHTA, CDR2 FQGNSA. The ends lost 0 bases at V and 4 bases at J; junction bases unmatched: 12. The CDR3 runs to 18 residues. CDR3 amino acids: CASSLAASGQSSNQPQHF. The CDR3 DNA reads TGTGCCAGCAGCTTAGCGGCATCGGGACAGAGCTCGAATCAGCCCCAGCATTTT. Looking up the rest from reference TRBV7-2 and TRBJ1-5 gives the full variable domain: GAGVSQSPSNKVTEKGKDVELRCDPISGHTALYWYRQSLGQGLEFLIYFQGNSAPDKSGLPSDRFSAERTGGSVSTLTIQRTQQEDSAVYLCASSLAASGQSSNQPQHFGDGTRLSIL.

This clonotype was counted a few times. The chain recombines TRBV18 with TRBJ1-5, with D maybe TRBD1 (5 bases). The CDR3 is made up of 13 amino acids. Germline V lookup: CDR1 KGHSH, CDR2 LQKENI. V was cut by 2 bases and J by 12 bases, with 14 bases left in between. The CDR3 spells CASSPSNQGGQHF. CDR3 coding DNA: TGTGCCAGCTCACCATCAAACCAGGGCGGCCAGCATTTT.

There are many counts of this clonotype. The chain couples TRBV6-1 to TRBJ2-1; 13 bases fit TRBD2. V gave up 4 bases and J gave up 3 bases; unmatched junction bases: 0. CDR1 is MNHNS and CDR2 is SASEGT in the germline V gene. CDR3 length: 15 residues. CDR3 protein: CASSGTSGSYNEQFF. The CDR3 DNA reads TGTGCCAGCAGTGGGACTAGCGGGAGCTACAATGAGCAGTTCTTC.

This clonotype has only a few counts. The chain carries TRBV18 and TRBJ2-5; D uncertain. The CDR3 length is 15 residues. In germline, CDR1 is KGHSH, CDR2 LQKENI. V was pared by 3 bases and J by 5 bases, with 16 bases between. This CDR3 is CASSPPGSLGETQYF. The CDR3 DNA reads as TGTGCCAGCTCACCTCCCGGATCCCTGGGGGAGACCCAGTACTTC.

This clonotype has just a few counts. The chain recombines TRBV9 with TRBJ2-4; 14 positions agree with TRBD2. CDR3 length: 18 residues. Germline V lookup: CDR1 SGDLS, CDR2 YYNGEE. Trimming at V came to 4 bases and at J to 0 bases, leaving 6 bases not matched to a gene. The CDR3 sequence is CASSSGLAGAGAKNIQYF. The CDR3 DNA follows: TGTGCCAGCAGCTCGGGACTAGCGGGAGCGGGAGCCAAAAACATTCAGTACTTC.

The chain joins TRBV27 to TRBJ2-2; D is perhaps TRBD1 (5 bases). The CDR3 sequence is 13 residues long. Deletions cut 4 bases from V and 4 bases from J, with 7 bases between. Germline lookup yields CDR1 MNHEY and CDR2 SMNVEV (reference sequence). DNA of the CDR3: TGTGCCAGCAGTTGGCAGGGCACCGGGGAGCTGTTTTTT. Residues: CASSWQGTGELFF.

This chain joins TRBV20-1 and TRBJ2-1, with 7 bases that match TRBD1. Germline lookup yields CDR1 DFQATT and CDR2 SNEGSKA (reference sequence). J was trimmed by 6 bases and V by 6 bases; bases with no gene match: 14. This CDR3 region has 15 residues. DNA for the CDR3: TGCAGTGCGATACCCTCAGGGGGTAACGGCAATGAGCAGTTCTTC. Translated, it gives CSAIPSGGNGNEQFF.

DNA for the CDR3: TGTGCCAGCGGAATCGCGGGACAGCTTAAACAAGAGACCCAGTACTTC. Amino acid sequence: CASGIAGQLKQETQYF. The chain joins TRBV28 to TRBJ2-5; a weak D match, TRBD1 (7 bases). Germline CDR1 is MDHEN and CDR2 is SYDVKM. Deletions cut 8 bases from V and 2 bases from J, with 21 bases between. This CDR3 has 16 amino acids.

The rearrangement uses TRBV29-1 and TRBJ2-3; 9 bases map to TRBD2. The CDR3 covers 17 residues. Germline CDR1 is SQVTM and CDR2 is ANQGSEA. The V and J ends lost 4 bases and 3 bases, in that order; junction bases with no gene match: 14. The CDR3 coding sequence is TGCAGCGTTGCGAGGGGCGGGAGGGCCTTTGGGACAGATACGCAGTATTTT. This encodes CSVARGGRAFGTDTQYF.

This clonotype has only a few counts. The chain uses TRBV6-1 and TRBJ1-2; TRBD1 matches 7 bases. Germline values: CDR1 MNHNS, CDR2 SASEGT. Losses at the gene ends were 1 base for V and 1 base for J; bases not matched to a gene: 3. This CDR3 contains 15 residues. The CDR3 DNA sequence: TGTGCCAGCAGTGAAGGGACAGGCTTTAACTATGGCTACACCTTC. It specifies CASSEGTGFNYGYTF.

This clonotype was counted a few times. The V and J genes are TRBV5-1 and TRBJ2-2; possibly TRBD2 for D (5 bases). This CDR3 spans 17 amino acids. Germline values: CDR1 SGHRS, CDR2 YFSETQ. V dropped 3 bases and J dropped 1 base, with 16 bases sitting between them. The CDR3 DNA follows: TGCGCCAGCAGCTCGGGAAGTGGACTCCAGAACACCGGGGAGCTGTTTTTT. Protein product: CASSSGSGLQNTGELFF.

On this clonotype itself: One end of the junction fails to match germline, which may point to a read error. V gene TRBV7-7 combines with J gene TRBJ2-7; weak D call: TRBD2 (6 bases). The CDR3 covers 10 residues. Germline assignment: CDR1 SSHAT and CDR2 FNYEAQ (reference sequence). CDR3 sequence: CASSFGSQYF. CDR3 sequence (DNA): TGTGCTAGCAGCTTCGGGAGCCAGTACTTC.